This is a list of T cell receptor beta chains from one sample in a study of T cells in Graves' hyperthyroidism and ophthalmopathy. TCRdb reanalysed the multiplex PCR reads using MiXCR and keeps one entry per CDR3 protein. The sample carries hundreds of thousands of distinct CDR3 sequences, roughly 17% recorded once. Sequenced material: blood. These receptors were taken from a woman aged 18-29 years with Graves' ophthalmopathy. The CDR3 runs from the conserved cysteine through the conserved F or W. The order of the fields is V gene, clone size, D gene, J gene, CDR3 protein, CDR3 DNA. A D gene is named only where the DNA matches it firmly. Rows give clone size only sometimes, using once, few, many, or a class for an expanded clone.

>TRBV3-1|many|NA|TRBJ2-2
CASSHCGLPGSGELFF
TGTGCCAGCAGCCACTGTGGGCTTCCCGGTTCCGGGGAGCTGTTTTTT
>TRBV28|many|NA|TRBJ2-1
CASSTQGPSSYNEQFF
TGTGCCAGCAGTACCCAAGGGCCGAGCTCCTACAATGAGCAGTTCTTC
>TRBV20-1|many|NA|TRBJ1-2
CSASVGQWNSYGYTF
TGCAGTGCTAGCGTAGGACAGTGGAACTCGTATGGCTACACCTTC
>TRBV7-9|many|NA|TRBJ2-1
CASSLADRYNEQFF
TGTGCCAGCAGCTTAGCTGACAGATACAATGAGCAGTTCTTC
>TRBV7-2|many|NA|TRBJ2-3
CASSLTLGTDTQYF
TGTGCCAGCAGCTTAACCCTAGGCACAGATACGCAGTATTTT
>TRBV20-1|many|NA|TRBJ1-5
CSARTPPTTVPYSNQPQHF
TGCAGTGCTAGAACACCGCCCACGACAGTTCCTTATAGCAATCAGCCCCAGCATTTT
>TRBV4-3|many|TRBD2|TRBJ2-3
CASSQGRGGFDTQYF
TGCGCCAGCAGCCAAGGTCGCGGGGGGTTTGATACGCAGTATTTT
>TRBV7-8|many|TRBD2|TRBJ2-2
CASSGLAANTGELFF
TGTGCCAGCAGCGGACTAGCGGCGAACACCGGGGAGCTGTTTTTT
>TRBV28|few|NA|TRBJ1-4
CASRSQGKGEKLFF
TGTGCCAGCAGATCCCAGGGGAAAGGTGAAAAACTGTTTTTT
>TRBV7-9|few|NA|TRBJ2-5
CASSGLEQGRETQYF
TGTGCCAGCAGCGGTTTAGAACAGGGCAGGGAGACCCAGTACTTC
>TRBV7-9|many|TRBD1|TRBJ2-1
CASSSSGTGTHEQFF
TGTGCCAGCAGCTCCTCCGGGACAGGGACCCATGAGCAGTTCTTC
>TRBV12-3/TRBV12-4|many|TRBD1|TRBJ1-1
CASRKGTGSMNTEAFF
TGTGCCAGCAGGAAGGGGACAGGGAGCATGAACACTGAAGCTTTCTTT
>TRBV6-1|many|NA|TRBJ2-3
CASSTMTGRTDTQYF
TGTGCCAGCAGTACCATGACGGGACGCACAGATACGCAGTATTTT
>TRBV5-1|many|NA|TRBJ1-5
CASSLEGRQPQHF
TGCGCCAGCAGCTTGGAGGGTCGTCAGCCCCAGCATTTT
>TRBV4-1|many|NA|TRBJ2-1
CASSQDYNNEQFF
TGCGCCAGCAGCCAAGACTATAACAATGAGCAGTTCTTC
>TRBV28|many|TRBD2|TRBJ2-1
CASIPRGFGGRALSGDEQFF
TGTGCCAGCATCCCCCGAGGGTTCGGCGGGAGGGCCCTCAGCGGGGATGAGCAGTTCTTC
>TRBV30|many|NA|TRBJ1-5
CAWSRGTNQPQHF
TGTGCCTGGAGTAGGGGGACCAATCAGCCCCAGCATTTT
>TRBV11-2|many|TRBD2|TRBJ2-1
CASSSLRTSGRAIRANEQFF
TGTGCCAGCAGCTCCCTACGGACTAGCGGGAGGGCGATTCGAGCAAATGAGCAGTTCTTC
>TRBV7-8|many|NA|TRBJ2-3
CASSGDRSASTDTQYF
TGTGCCAGCAGTGGGGACCGGAGTGCTAGCACAGATACGCAGTATTTT
>TRBV4-2|few|NA|TRBJ1-1
CASSQDPQGRVTEAFF
TGTGCCAGCAGCCAAGATCCCCAGGGGCGCGTAACTGAAGCTTTCTTT
>TRBV4-1|NA|NA|TRBJ1-1
CASSQDFQNEAFF
TGCGCCAGCAGCCAAGATTTTCAGAATGAAGCTTTCTTT
>TRBV10-2|many|NA|TRBJ1-5
CASSEHPNFNQPQHF
TGCGCCAGCAGTGAGCACCCGAACTTCAATCAGCCCCAGCATTTT
>TRBV6-5|many|NA|TRBJ1-2
CASSYIGKGGYTF
TGTGCCAGCAGTTATATAGGCAAAGGTGGCTACACCTTC
>TRBV28|many|TRBD2|TRBJ2-7
CASSTPLAAESGDSYEQYF
TGTGCCAGCAGTACCCCCCTGGCAGCTGAAAGCGGGGACTCCTACGAGCAGTACTTC